These T cell receptor beta chains were read from a single sample in a study of OX40 agonist ivuxolimab in advanced cancers. Some clones are missing from TCRdb's copy, which holds only in-frame ones; the method was immunoSEQ multiplex PCR. Of about 64,000 clones in the sample, over 80% were seen once. The material was CD4+ or CD8+ T cells sorted from blood, obtained in a trial of the OX40 agonist ivuxolimab. The source of these receptors is an adult with an advanced solid tumor such as melanoma, head and neck, liver or kidney cancer. CDR3s include the opening cysteine and the closing phenylalanine or tryptophan. The order of the fields is D gene, J gene, V gene, clone size, CDR3 protein, CDR3 DNA. The D gene is left open where the match is weak. Not every row has a clone size; where given, it reads once, few, many or a size class.

>TRBD2|TRBJ2-1|TRBV5-6|NA
CASSLSGRYNEQFF
TGTGCCAGCAGCTTGAGCGGGAGATACAATGAGCAGTTCTTC
>NA|TRBJ1-6|TRBV5-4|once
CASSTMTGQPLHF
TGTGCCAGCAGCACCATGACAGGCCAACCCCTCCACTTT
>TRBD2|TRBJ2-1|TRBV5-1|NA
CASTTSVSADSYNEQFF
TGCGCCAGCACGACTAGCGTGAGCGCAGACTCCTACAATGAGCAGTTCTTC
>TRBD2|TRBJ2-3|TRBV4-1|NA
CASSRGLAGGDSTDTQYF
TGCGCCAGCAGCCGAGGACTAGCGGGGGGGGATAGCACAGATACGCAGTATTTT
>TRBD1|TRBJ1-1|TRBV19|NA
CATLPGQGRSTEAFF
TGTGCCACTTTGCCGGGACAGGGGAGGAGCACTGAAGCTTTCTTT
>NA|TRBJ2-5|TRBV7-6|NA
CALTRGASETQYF
TGTGCACTCACCAGGGGAGCTAGCGAGACCCAGTACTTC
>NA|TRBJ1-2|TRBV29-1|NA
CSVNQGLKNYGYTF
TGCAGCGTTAACCAAGGACTGAAAAACTATGGCTACACCTTC
>NA|TRBJ1-2|TRBV19|NA
CASSIGTFYGYTF
TGTGCCAGTAGTATTGGCACCTTCTATGGCTACACCTTC
>NA|TRBJ2-5|TRBV30|NA
CAWSVVGETQYF
TGTGCCTGGAGTGTTGTAGGGGAGACCCAGTACTTC
>NA|TRBJ2-2|TRBV7-3|NA
CASSLRRAANTGELFF
TGTGCCAGCAGCCTCCGTCGAGCGGCGAACACCGGGGAGCTGTTTTTT
>NA|TRBJ2-2|TRBV16|NA
CASSQSFGELFF
TGTGCCAGCAGCCAATCGTTCGGGGAGCTGTTTTTT
>NA|TRBJ2-5|TRBV2|NA
CASKRDGETQYF
TGTGCCAGCAAGAGGGACGGAGAGACCCAGTACTTC
>NA|TRBJ2-7|TRBV4-1|few
CASSPGNYEQYF
TGCGCCAGCAGCCCAGGGAACTACGAGCAGTACTTC
>TRBD2|TRBJ2-1|TRBV7-9|NA
CASSLAGGVQFF
TGTGCCAGCAGCTTAGCGGGGGGGGTGCAGTTCTTC
>TRBD1|TRBJ2-1|TRBV5-1|NA
CASTWDSSYNEQFF
TGCGCCAGCACCTGGGACAGCTCCTACAATGAGCAGTTCTTC
>NA|TRBJ2-5|TRBV10-1|NA
CASSDGGLGETQYF
TGCGCCAGCAGTGATGGGGGGCTCGGGGAGACCCAGTACTTC
>NA|TRBJ1-5|TRBV19|once
CASTRGGLSNQPQHF
TGTGCCAGTACCCGGGGAGGGCTAAGCAATCAGCCCCAGCATTTT
>TRBD1|TRBJ1-4|TRBV9|NA
CASSAQTGTGEKLFF
TGTGCCAGCAGCGCCCAGACAGGGACAGGGGAAAAACTGTTTTTT
>TRBD1|TRBJ1-6|TRBV5-1|NA
CASSRDSPYNSPLHF
TGCGCCAGCAGTCGGGACAGTCCCTATAATTCACCCCTCCACTTT
>TRBD1|TRBJ1-2|TRBV27|NA
CASSGDSLYGYTF
TGTGCCAGCAGTGGGGACAGTCTCTATGGCTACACCTTC
>TRBD2|TRBJ2-1|TRBV28|NA
CASSFTSGSNEQFF
TGTGCCAGCAGTTTTACTAGCGGAAGTAATGAGCAGTTCTTC
>TRBD2|TRBJ2-1|TRBV5-4|once
CASSFYLTSGRTEFF
TGTGCCAGCAGCTTTTACCTCACTAGCGGGAGGACCGAGTTCTTC
>TRBD1|TRBJ1-2|TRBV6-5|few
CASTHGDGRGRGYTF
TGTGCCAGCACCCATGGAGATGGCAGGGGGCGTGGCTACACCTTC
>NA|TRBJ2-2|TRBV7-9|NA
CASSSPYGVGTGELFF
TGTGCCAGCAGCTCTCCCTACGGGGTCGGCACCGGGGAGCTGTTTTTT
>NA|TRBJ2-1|TRBV4-1|NA
CASSQGQTDYNEQFF
TGCGCCAGCAGCCAAGGGCAGACAGACTACAATGAGCAGTTCTTC
>NA|TRBJ2-5|TRBV5-1|NA
CASSLVSGQETQYF
TGCGCCAGCAGCTTGGTCTCAGGGCAAGAGACCCAGTACTTC
>TRBD1|TRBJ2-2|TRBV6-1|NA
CASSARTGQTGELFF
TGTGCCAGCAGTGCGCGGACAGGGCAGACCGGGGAGCTGTTTTTT
>NA|TRBJ2-2|TRBV19|NA
CASIKEYNDGELFF
TGTGCCAGTATAAAAGAGTATAATGACGGGGAGCTGTTTTTT
>NA|TRBJ1-5|TRBV1|NA
CTSSPWGEGNDQPQHF
NA
>NA|TRBJ1-2|TRBV6-1|NA
CASTPYGENYGYTF
TGTGCCAGCACCCCCTACGGAGAAAACTATGGCTACACCTTC
>NA|TRBJ1-1|TRBV5-1|NA
CASSSGQTINEAFF
TGCGCCAGCAGCTCCGGACAGACGATAAATGAAGCTTTCTTT
>TRBD1|TRBJ2-7|TRBV7-2|NA
CASSSGQGTEQYF
TGTGCCAGCAGCTCCGGACAGGGTACCGAGCAGTACTTC
>NA|TRBJ2-2|TRBV19|once
CASSKTTGTNTGELFF
TGTGCCAGTAGTAAGACGACGGGAACGAACACCGGGGAGCTGTTTTTT
>NA|TRBJ1-1|TRBV5-5|NA
CASSPRYPGTEAFF
TGTGCCAGCAGCCCACGGTACCCGGGGACTGAAGCTTTCTTT
>TRBD2|TRBJ2-2|TRBV11-1|NA
CASSLEALAGRNGELFF
TGTGCCAGCAGCTTAGAAGCACTAGCGGGACGAAACGGGGAGCTGTTTTTT
>NA|TRBJ2-3|TRBV28|NA
CASSSITDTQYF
TGTGCCAGCAGTTCTATCACAGATACGCAGTATTTT
>NA|TRBJ1-1|TRBV6-5|NA
CASSYAYTEPNTEAFF
TGTGCCAGCAGTTACGCGTACACGGAACCGAACACTGAAGCTTTCTTT
>NA|TRBJ2-1|TRBV10-2|NA
CASSGQGNEQFF
TGCGCCAGCAGTGGGCAGGGGAATGAGCAGTTCTTC
>NA|TRBJ2-5|TRBV27|NA
CASSFTGHNRETQYF
TGTGCCAGCAGTTTTACAGGCCATAATCGAGAGACCCAGTACTTC
>NA|TRBJ1-4|TRBV4-3|NA
CASSQEADPEKLFF
TGCGCCAGCAGCCAAGAAGCGGACCCAGAAAAACTGTTTTTT
>TRBD1|TRBJ1-2|TRBV6-6|NA
CASSDPGTGVDGYTF
TGTGCCAGCAGTGACCCCGGGACAGGGGTCGATGGCTACACCTTC
>TRBD1|TRBJ2-7|TRBV5-1|NA
CASSSRGQVYYEQYF
TGCGCCAGCAGCTCCCGGGGACAGGTCTACTACGAGCAGTACTTC
>NA|TRBJ1-1|TRBV19|once
CASSIDRGAEAFF
TGTGCCAGTAGTATAGACAGGGGCGCTGAAGCTTTCTTT
>NA|TRBJ1-3|TRBV9|NA
CASSVGLGNSGNTIYF
TGTGCCAGCAGCGTAGGTCTCGGGAACTCTGGAAACACCATATATTTT
>NA|TRBJ2-2|TRBV7-3|NA
CASSTYGGSAGELFF
TGTGCCAGCAGCACTTACGGGGGATCGGCCGGGGAGCTGTTTTTT
>NA|TRBJ2-1|TRBV7-9|NA
CASSLVRGVPNEQFF
TGTGCCAGCAGCTTAGTTCGCGGGGTCCCCAATGAGCAGTTCTTC
>NA|TRBJ2-3|TRBV6-5|NA
CASSYLASEGTDTQYF
TGTGCCAGCAGTTACCTGGCTAGCGAAGGCACAGATACGCAGTATTTT
>TRBD2|TRBJ2-7|TRBV2|NA
CASTTSGIYEQYF
TGTGCCAGCACGACTAGCGGGATCTACGAGCAGTACTTC
>NA|TRBJ2-7|TRBV11-2|NA
CASRDSGYEQYF
TGTGCCAGCAGAGACAGTGGCTACGAGCAGTACTTC
>NA|TRBJ1-3|TRBV5-6|once
CASSSGNTIYF
TGTGCCAGCAGCTCTGGAAACACCATATATTTT
>NA|TRBJ1-1|TRBV27|NA
CASSFTADMNTEAFF
TGTGCCAGCAGTTTCACAGCGGACATGAACACTGAAGCTTTCTTT
>NA|TRBJ1-3|TRBV7-3|NA
CASAWDGRLGNTIYF
TGTGCCAGCGCGTGGGACGGAAGATTAGGAAACACCATATATTTT
>TRBD1|TRBJ1-4|TRBV5-1|NA
CASSLDGTEEKLFF
TGCGCCAGCAGCTTGGATGGGACAGAAGAAAAACTGTTTTTT
>NA|TRBJ2-1|TRBV5-1|NA
CASSSYSLDAEQFF
TGCGCCAGCAGCTCATACAGTCTAGACGCTGAGCAGTTCTTC
>TRBD1|TRBJ2-3|TRBV10-3|NA
CATGQETDTQYF
TGTGCCACCGGACAGGAGACAGATACGCAGTATTTT
>TRBD1|TRBJ1-2|TRBV2|NA
CASSGQENYGYTF
TGTGCCAGCAGCGGACAGGAAAACTATGGCTACACCTTC